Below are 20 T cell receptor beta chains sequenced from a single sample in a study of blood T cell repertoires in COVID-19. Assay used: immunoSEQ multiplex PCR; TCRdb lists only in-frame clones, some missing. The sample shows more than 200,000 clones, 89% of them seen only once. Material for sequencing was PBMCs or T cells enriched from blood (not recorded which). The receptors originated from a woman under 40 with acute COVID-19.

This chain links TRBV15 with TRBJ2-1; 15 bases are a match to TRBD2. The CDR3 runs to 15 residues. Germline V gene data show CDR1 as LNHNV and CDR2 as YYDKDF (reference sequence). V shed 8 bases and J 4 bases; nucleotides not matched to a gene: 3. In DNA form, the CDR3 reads TGTGCCACCTCGGGGACTAGCGGGGGGTACAATGAGCAGTTCTTC. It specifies CATSGTSGGYNEQFF.

CDR3 protein: CASSLGYDRAGFF. DNA of the CDR3: TGTGCCAGCAGTCTGGGTTACGACAGGGCCGGGTTCTTC. This chain joins TRBV5-8 and TRBJ2-1, with TRBD1 identical over 7 bases. The CDR3 consists of 13 residues. CDR1 SGHTS and CDR2 YDEGEE come from the germline V gene. V gave up 5 bases and J gave up 15 bases; unmatched junction bases: 14.

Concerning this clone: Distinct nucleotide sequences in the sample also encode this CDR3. The CDR3 loop is CASSFGTGNTEAFF. The CDR3 nucleotides are TGTGCCAGCAGCTTTGGGACAGGGAACACTGAAGCTTTCTTT. The chain carries TRBV7-2 and TRBJ1-1; 8 bases fit TRBD1. V lost 3 bases to trimming and J lost 1 base; unmatched junction nucleotides: 1. Germline V gives CDR1 SGHTA, CDR2 FQGNSA. This CDR3 spans 14 amino acids.

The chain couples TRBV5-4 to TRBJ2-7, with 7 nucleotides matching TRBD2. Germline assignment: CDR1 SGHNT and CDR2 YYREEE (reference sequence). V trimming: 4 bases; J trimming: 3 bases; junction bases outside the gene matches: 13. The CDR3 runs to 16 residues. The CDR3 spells CASSPLGGVVFYEQYF. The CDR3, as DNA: TGTGCCAGCAGCCCACTTGGGGGGGTCGTCTTCTACGAGCAGTACTTC.

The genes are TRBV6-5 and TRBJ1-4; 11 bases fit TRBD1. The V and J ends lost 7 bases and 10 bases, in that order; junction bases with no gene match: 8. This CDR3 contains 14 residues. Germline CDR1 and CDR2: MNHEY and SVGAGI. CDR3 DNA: TGTGCCAGCAATCTTGGGGACAGGGGGGGAAAACTGTTTTTT. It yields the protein CASNLGDRGGKLFF.

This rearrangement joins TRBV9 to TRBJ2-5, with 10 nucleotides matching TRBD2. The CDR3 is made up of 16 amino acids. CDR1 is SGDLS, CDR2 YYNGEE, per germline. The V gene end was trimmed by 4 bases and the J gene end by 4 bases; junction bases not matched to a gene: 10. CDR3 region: CASSPSSGGAGETQYF. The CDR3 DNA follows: TGTGCCAGCAGCCCGTCAAGCGGGGGGGCCGGAGAGACCCAGTACTTC.

The CDR3 loop is CASSEEREETQYF. Here the CDR3 DNA reads TGTGCCAGCAGTGAAGAACGGGAAGAGACCCAGTACTTC. The chain employs TRBV2 and TRBJ2-5; no reliable D call. CDR3 length equals 13 residues. Trimming removed 1 base from V and 3 bases from J, with 6 bases in between. Germline assignment: CDR1 SNHLY and CDR2 FYNNEI.

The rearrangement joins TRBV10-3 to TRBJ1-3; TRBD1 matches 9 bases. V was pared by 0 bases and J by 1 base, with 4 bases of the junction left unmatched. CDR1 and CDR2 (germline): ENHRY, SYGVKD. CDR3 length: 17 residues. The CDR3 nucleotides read TGTGCCATCAGTGAGTCGAGGACAGGGGTTTCTGGAAACACCATATATTTT. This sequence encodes CAISESRTGVSGNTIYF.

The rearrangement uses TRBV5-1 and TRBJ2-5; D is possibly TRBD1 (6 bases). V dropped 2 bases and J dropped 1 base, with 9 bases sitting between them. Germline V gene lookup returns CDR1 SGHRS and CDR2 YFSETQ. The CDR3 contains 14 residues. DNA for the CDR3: TGCGCCAGCAGCTTATACAGGGCCCAAGAGACCCAGTACTTC. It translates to CASSLYRAQETQYF.

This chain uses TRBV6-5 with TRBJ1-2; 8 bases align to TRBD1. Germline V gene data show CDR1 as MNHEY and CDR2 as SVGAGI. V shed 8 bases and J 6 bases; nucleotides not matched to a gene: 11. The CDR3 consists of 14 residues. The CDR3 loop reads CASRPWTGNNGYTF. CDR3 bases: TGTGCCAGCCGGCCGTGGACAGGGAACAATGGCTACACCTTC.

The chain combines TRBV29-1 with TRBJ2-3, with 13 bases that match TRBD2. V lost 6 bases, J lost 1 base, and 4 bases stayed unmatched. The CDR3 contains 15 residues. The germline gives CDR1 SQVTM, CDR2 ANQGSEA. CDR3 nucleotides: TGCAGCGTGTCAGGACTAGCGGGGGGCACAGATACGCAGTATTTT. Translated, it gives CSVSGLAGGTDTQYF.

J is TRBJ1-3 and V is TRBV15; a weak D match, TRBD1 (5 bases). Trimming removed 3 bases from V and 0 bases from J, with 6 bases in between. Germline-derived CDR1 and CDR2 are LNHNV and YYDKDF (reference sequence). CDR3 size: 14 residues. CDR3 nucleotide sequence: TGTGCCACCAGCAGGGGACTCTCTGGAAACACCATATATTTT. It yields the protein CATSRGLSGNTIYF.

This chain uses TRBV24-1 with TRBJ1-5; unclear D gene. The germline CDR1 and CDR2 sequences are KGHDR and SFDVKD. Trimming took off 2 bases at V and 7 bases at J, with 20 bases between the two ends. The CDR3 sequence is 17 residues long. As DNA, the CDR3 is TGTGCCACCAGTGATTCCCGGGGAGGAGGTTTGGGCCAGCCCCAGCATTTT. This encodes CATSDSRGGGLGQPQHF.

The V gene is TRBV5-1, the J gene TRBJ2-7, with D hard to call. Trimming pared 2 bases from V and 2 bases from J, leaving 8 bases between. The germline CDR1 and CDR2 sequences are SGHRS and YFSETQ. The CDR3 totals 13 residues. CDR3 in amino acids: CASSFRVPYEQYF. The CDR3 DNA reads TGCGCCAGCAGCTTCCGGGTCCCCTACGAGCAGTACTTC.

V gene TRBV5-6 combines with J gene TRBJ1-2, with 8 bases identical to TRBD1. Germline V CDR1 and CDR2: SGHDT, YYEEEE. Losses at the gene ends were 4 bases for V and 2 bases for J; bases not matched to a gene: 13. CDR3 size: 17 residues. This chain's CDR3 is CASSHPPNRGGNYGYTF. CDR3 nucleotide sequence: TGTGCCAGCAGCCATCCGCCAAACAGGGGGGGAAACTATGGCTACACCTTC.

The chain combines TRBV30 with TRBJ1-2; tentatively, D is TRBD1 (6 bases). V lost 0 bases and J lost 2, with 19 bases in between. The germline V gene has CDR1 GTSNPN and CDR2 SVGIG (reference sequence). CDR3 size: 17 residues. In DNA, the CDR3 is TGTGCCTGGAGTGTACCCCCCCGACAGGCACCAAACTATGGCTACACCTTC. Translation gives CAWSVPPRQAPNYGYTF.

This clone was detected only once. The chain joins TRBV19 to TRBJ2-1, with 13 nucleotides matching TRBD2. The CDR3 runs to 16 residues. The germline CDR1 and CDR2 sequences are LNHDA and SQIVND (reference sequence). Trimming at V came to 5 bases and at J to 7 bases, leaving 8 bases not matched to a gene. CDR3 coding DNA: TGTGCCAGTAGTTTAATGGGACTAGCGGGGCGGAATGAGCAGTTCTTC. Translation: CASSLMGLAGRNEQFF.

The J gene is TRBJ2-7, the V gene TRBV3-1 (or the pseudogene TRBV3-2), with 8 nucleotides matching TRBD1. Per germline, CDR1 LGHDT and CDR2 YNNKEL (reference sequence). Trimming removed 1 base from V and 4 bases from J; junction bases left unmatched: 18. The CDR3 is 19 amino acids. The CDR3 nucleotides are TGTGCCAGCAGCCAAGCCGTCGGAGGGGCGCCGACAGGGGAGTACGAGCAGTACTTC. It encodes CASSQAVGGAPTGEYEQYF.

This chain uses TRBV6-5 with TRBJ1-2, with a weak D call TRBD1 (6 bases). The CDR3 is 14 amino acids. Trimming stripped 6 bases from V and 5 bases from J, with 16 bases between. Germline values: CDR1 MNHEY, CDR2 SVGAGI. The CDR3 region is CASSGQWGGYGYTF. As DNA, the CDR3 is TGTGCCAGCAGCGGACAGTGGGGTGGGTATGGCTACACCTTC.

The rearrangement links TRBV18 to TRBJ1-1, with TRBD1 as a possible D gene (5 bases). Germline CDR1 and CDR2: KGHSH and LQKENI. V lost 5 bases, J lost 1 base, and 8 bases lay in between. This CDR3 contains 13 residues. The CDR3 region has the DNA TGTGCCAGCTCATCGGGGGGGAACACTGAAGCTTTCTTT. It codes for CASSSGGNTEAFF. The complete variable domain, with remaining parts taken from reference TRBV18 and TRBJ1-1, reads NAGVMQNPRHLVRRRGQEARLRCSPMKGHSHVYWYRQLPEEGLKFMVYLQKENIIDESGMPKERFSAEFPKEGPSILRIQQVVRGDSAAYFCASSSGGNTEAFFGQGTRLTVV.